Sequencing of this T cell receptor beta chain was carried out in a study of CD8+ T cells in alopecia areata. Study overall: A regimen of oral tofacitinib, 5 to 10 mg twice daily, was given to treated patients.

cDNA prepared by RNA extraction and subsequent reverse transcription served as the template for sequencing. This table comes from immunoSEQ multiplex PCR, and its TCRdb copy is limited to in-frame clones, with some not included. The table lists 100,000 to 150,000 clones, approximately 49% of them singletons, with under 20% in the top ten. With respect to this clone: Antigen: not known.

Findings and caveats of the study: Relative to normal scalp, lesional scalp, especially alopecia totalis/universalis, showed higher clonality.

Germline CDR1 MNHEY, CDR2 SVGAGI. The CDR3 extends over 10 amino acids. The V end was cut by 10 bases, the J end by 6 bases, with 8 bases between. The origin of this receptor is a human donor with alopecia areata. The specimen comprised CD8+ T cells sorted from blood, sampled at week 0. This chain uses TRBV6-5 with TRBJ2-3, with a possible D match to TRBD2 (5 bases). Written as DNA, the CDR3 is TGTGCCACCTGGAGGGATACGCAGTATTTT. Protein: CATWRDTQYF.